Given below is one T cell receptor (beta chain) in context. What it binds is not known. This CDR3 spans 15 amino acids. The V gene's germline CDR1 is KGHSH and CDR2 LQKENI. V shed 5 bases and J 1 base; nucleotides not matched to a gene: 7. The record originates from a study of long-term antiretroviral therapy in people with HIV. Study-level points and caveats: No data were available on ART adherence, viral resistance or therapy changes.

Assay version v3.0 of immunoSEQ was used, and it was run at survey level. Sequenced by immunoSEQ multiplex PCR; TCRdb stores in-frame clones only, minus some. The table lists more than 35,000 clones, approximately 86% of them singletons. The source was unsorted PBMCs, collected just before starting antiretroviral therapy. The V call is TRBV18, the J call TRBJ1-2; 7 bases fit TRBD1. The origin of this receptor is a young woman with HIV. As DNA, the CDR3 is TGTGCCAGCTCATCCGGGACAGATTTTAACTATGGCTACACCTTC. Protein: CASSSGTDFNYGYTF.